Listed here is a single T cell receptor (beta chain). Trimming removed 4 bases at V and 6 bases at J, with 4 bases between. This CDR3 contains 12 residues. TCRdb ran MiXCR on the RACE reads and lists one entry per CDR3 protein. The profile shows roughly 90,000 distinct CDR3 sequences, 11% of them singletons. The data stem from a study of human T cells and chemical hapten exposure. As for the study in general: The patch tests put 0.01% DPC on the skin of the upper back and were read 6 days later.

Time point noted: patch test 3, about 24 weeks after DPC sensitization. As to treatment: therapeutic diphenylcyclopropenone sensitization with weekly scalp DPC. Alopecia patients deemed DPC-suitable, aged 18 to 70, excluding pregnancy. Material: whole blood, obtained in connection with sensitization to the hapten diphenylcyclopropenone (DPC). This chain links TRBV12-3 or TRBV12-4 with TRBJ1-6; no clear D. The receptor comes from a woman in her thirties with alopecia areata. Some clones in this sample may be carry-over from other donors' samples. Here the CDR3 reads CASSYANSPLHF. CDR3 DNA sequence: TGTGCCAGCAGTTATGCTAATTCACCCCTCCACTTT.